This TCR beta chain was profiled in a study of T-cell memory formation after mild COVID-19. About the study: Largely donor-specific TCR clusters were found.

Whole-study findings and limits: That cross-reactive memory joined was suggested by some responding clones appearing in pre-infection memory.

J lost 3 bases, V lost 6 bases, and 10 bases had no gene match. This CDR3 comprises 15 residues. Per the germline V gene, CDR1 is DFQATT and CDR2 is SNEGSKA (reference sequence). 5'RACE, which relied on constant-segment primers, yielded TCR alpha and TCR beta cDNA libraries carrying sample barcodes and UMIs. One entry per CDR3 protein results from TCRdb running MiXCR on the 5' RACE reads. The sample has hundreds of thousands of distinct CDR3 sequences; roughly 21% are singletons. In the case of this clonotype: Its target is unknown.

The V gene is TRBV20-1, the J gene TRBJ2-3; 9 bases agree with TRBD2. Input material: PBMCs or a T cell subset sorted from them (not recorded which). This TCR was sampled from an adult woman who had mild COVID-19 (a few samples of this study predate the infection). Cell type and time point are not known. Here the CDR3 reads CSAPRGGRGTDTQYF. The CDR3 nucleotides are TGCAGTGCCCCGCGGGGCGGGAGGGGTACAGATACGCAGTATTTT.